What follows are 21 T cell receptor beta chains derived from one specimen sequenced in a study of cytomegalovirus exposure and HLA in healthy donors. Primers included in the PCR were 60 Vbeta and 13 Jbeta primers. Profiling relied on immunoSEQ multiplex PCR, and the TCRdb table lists in-frame clones only, not all of them. The table has 200,000 or so clones, roughly 74% seen once. What was sequenced was PBMCs. The receptors come from a woman aged 30 to 39 in good health and CMV-seropositive.

The chain employs TRBV10-1 and TRBJ2-1; 12 nucleotides line up with TRBD2. The germline V gene encodes CDR1 WNHNN and CDR2 SYGVQD (reference sequence). The CDR3 has 16 residues. V trimming: 2 bases; J trimming: 1 base; junction bases outside the gene matches: 0. The chain's CDR3 is CASSEGTSGSYNEQFF. In nucleotides, the CDR3 is TGCGCCAGCAGTGAGGGGACTAGCGGGTCCTACAATGAGCAGTTCTTC.

The rearrangement uses TRBV7-3 and TRBJ1-1, with D uncertain. Trimming left V 4 bases short and J 5 bases short, with 11 bases between. The CDR3 is 13 amino acids. Per germline, CDR1 SGHTA and CDR2 FQGTGA. CDR3 nucleotides: TGTGCCAGCAGCTCCCAGACTTCTACTGAAGCTTTCTTT. This encodes CASSSQTSTEAFF.

V is TRBV11-1 and J is TRBJ1-6; TRBD1 might be the D (5 bases). The CDR3 contains 12 residues. V lost 4 bases to trimming and J lost 11 bases, with 9 bases between them. In germline, CDR1 is SGHAT, CDR2 FQDESV (reference sequence). For the CDR3, the DNA is TGTGCCAGCAGCTCCACGGGGGCACCCCTCCACTTT. Its translation: CASSSTGAPLHF.

This clone showed up just a few times. This chain joins TRBV4-2 and TRBJ2-5; TRBD2 is a possible D gene (5 bases). The CDR3 covers 14 residues. Germline-derived CDR1 and CDR2 are LGHNA and YNFKEQ. Trimming took off 4 bases at V and 2 bases at J, with 11 bases between the two ends. The CDR3 region is CASSRTSSQETQYF. The CDR3 coding sequence is TGTGCCAGCAGCCGTACTAGTTCACAAGAGACCCAGTACTTC.

The sample holds one count of this clone. This chain uses TRBV4-1 with TRBJ1-4; TRBD1 matches at 7 bases. In germline, CDR1 is MGHRA, CDR2 YSYEKL. This CDR3 has 17 amino acids. The V segment lost 0 bases and the J segment 2 bases; nucleotides outside the gene matches: 6. The CDR3 is CASSQETGSVTNEKLFF. The CDR3 DNA reads as TGCGCCAGCAGCCAAGAGACAGGGTCAGTCACTAATGAAAAACTGTTTTTT.

This chain uses TRBV7-6 with TRBJ1-2, with 8 bases identical to TRBD1. The CDR3 contains 13 residues. Germline CDR1 is SGHVS and CDR2 is FNYEAQ. J lost 8 bases, V lost 4 bases, and 6 bases had no gene match. The CDR3 loop is CASSSVRGLGYTF. The CDR3 region has the DNA TGTGCCAGCAGCTCGGTCAGGGGGCTCGGCTACACCTTC.

This clone showed up just once. The V and J genes are TRBV1 and TRBJ2-5; whether TRBD2, the table's D call, matches the DNA was not checked. TRBV1 is a documented pseudogene. The CDR3 is 17 residues long. The CDR3 sequence: CTSSQDPQLAEQETQYF. The CDR3 DNA follows: TGCACCAGCAGCCAAGACCCCCAACTAGCGGAGCAAGAGACCCAGTACTTC.

The chain joins TRBV6-1 to TRBJ2-3; TRBD2 agrees at 7 bases. The CDR3 has 16 amino acids. Per the germline V gene, CDR1 is MNHNS and CDR2 is SASEGT. V gave up 1 base and J gave up 6 bases; unmatched junction bases: 10. CDR3 residues: CASSEVERGPHDTQYF. The CDR3 DNA reads as TGTGCCAGCAGTGAAGTAGAGCGGGGACCCCACGATACGCAGTATTTT.

This clone was seen a few times. The chain uses TRBV19 and TRBJ2-7; TRBD1 matches at 9 bases. Germline values: CDR1 LNHDA, CDR2 SQIVND (reference sequence). The CDR3 extends over 13 amino acids. V lost 5 bases, J lost 7 bases, and 6 bases stayed unmatched. Written as DNA, the CDR3 is TGTGCCAGTAGTTTGGGGACAGGGAGGGAGCAGTACTTC. This gives the protein CASSLGTGREQYF.

The V gene is TRBV7-9, the J gene TRBJ2-7; D perhaps matches TRBD2 (6 bases). The CDR3 length is 18 residues. The V and J ends lost 1 base and 0 bases respectively, with 19 bases between them. Germline V gene lookup returns CDR1 SEHNR and CDR2 FQNEAQ (reference sequence). CDR3 protein: CASSLDSIGRWSSYEQYF. In DNA form, the CDR3 reads TGTGCCAGCAGCTTAGACTCAATTGGGAGGTGGAGCTCCTACGAGCAGTACTTC.

This clone was observed a single time. The genes are TRBV11-2 and TRBJ1-1; tentatively, D is TRBD1 (6 bases). Trimming cost V 0 bases and J 6 bases, with 14 bases left between them. The CDR3 has 15 amino acids. The germline gives CDR1 SGHAT, CDR2 FQNNGV. The CDR3 nucleotides are TGTGCCAGCAGCTTAGATCCCAGGGGTCTCGCTGAAGCTTTCTTT. It encodes CASSLDPRGLAEAFF.

The chain uses TRBV27 and TRBJ1-1, with D possibly matching TRBD1 (5 bases). Germline lookup yields CDR1 MNHEY and CDR2 SMNVEV (reference sequence). Between the trimmed V and J ends, which lost 7 bases and 4 bases, there was a span of 10 bases. The CDR3 is 12 amino acids. The CDR3 region is CASTLGGTEAFF. DNA of the CDR3: TGTGCCAGCACCTTGGGGGGCACTGAAGCTTTCTTT.

The chain carries TRBV5-1 and TRBJ2-1, with TRBD1 identical over 8 bases. In germline, CDR1 is SGHRS, CDR2 YFSETQ. The CDR3 is 16 residues long. V lost 5 bases, J lost 0 bases, and 7 bases stayed unmatched. The CDR3 reads CASSRRTGSSYNEQFF. As DNA, the CDR3 is TGCGCCAGCAGTCGTAGGACAGGGAGCTCCTACAATGAGCAGTTCTTC.

The chain uses TRBV6-4 and TRBJ2-1; 13 bases match TRBD2. Germline CDR1 reads MRHNA; CDR2 reads SNTAGT. Trimming took 6 bases from V and 3 from J; bases not matched to a gene: 11. The CDR3 is 18 amino acids. The CDR3, as DNA: TGTGCCAGCAGCAGAGATCGGACTAGCGGGGGTATCTACAATGAGCAGTTCTTC. Protein product: CASSRDRTSGGIYNEQFF.

The J gene is TRBJ2-1, the V gene TRBV5-6; weak D call: TRBD1 (6 bases). Between the trimmed V and J ends, which lost 1 base and 3 bases, there was a span of 8 bases. This CDR3 contains 14 residues. Germline V gene lookup returns CDR1 SGHDT and CDR2 YYEEEE. In nucleotides, the CDR3 is TGTGCCAGCAGCTTGAGACAGGACTACAATGAGCAGTTCTTC. Residues: CASSLRQDYNEQFF.

The V and J genes are TRBV6-9 and TRBJ1-4; TRBD1 matches 8 bases. Germline lookup yields CDR1 MNHGY and CDR2 SVAAGI. Trimming removed 11 bases from V and 6 bases from J; junction bases left unmatched: 11. The CDR3 length is 14 residues. CDR3 in DNA: TGTGCCGGGCCGTCGGACAGGGAGGATGAAAAACTGTTTTTT. Encoded protein: CAGPSDREDEKLFF.

This chain connects TRBV10-3 to TRBJ2-1, with 14 bases matching TRBD2. Germline V gene sequence: CDR1 ENHRY, CDR2 SYGVKD. The V segment lost 4 bases and the J segment 1 base; nucleotides outside the gene matches: 0. The length of the CDR3 is 16 residues. CDR3 DNA sequence: TGTGCCATCAGTGGACTAGCGGGAGGGTCCTACAATGAGCAGTTCTTC. As protein: CAISGLAGGSYNEQFF.

This chain uses TRBV5-1 with TRBJ2-7, with unresolved D. V gave up 0 bases and J gave up 5 bases, with 12 bases separating them. In germline, CDR1 is SGHRS, CDR2 YFSETQ. The length of the CDR3 is 14 residues. The DNA for the CDR3 is TGCGCCAGCAGCTTGGCTGCCCTACCCCACGAGCAGTACTTC. Protein: CASSLAALPHEQYF.

This chain joins TRBV6-5 and TRBJ1-6; a possible D gene is TRBD1 (6 bases). Germline loops: CDR1 MNHEY, CDR2 SVGAGI. V lost 6 bases and J 8 bases, leaving 11 bases between the germline ends. The CDR3 has 13 amino acids. CDR3 sequence: CASRRGKDSPLHF. Written as DNA, the CDR3 is TGTGCCAGCAGGAGGGGGAAGGATTCACCCCTCCACTTT.

This sequence joins TRBV6-4 and TRBJ2-1; TRBD1 aligns across 10 bases. There are 14 residues in the CDR3. The J segment lost 6 bases and the V segment lost 5 bases, leaving 4 bases of the junction unmatched. Germline V gives CDR1 MRHNA, CDR2 SNTAGT. DNA of the CDR3: TGTGCCAGCAGTCCGGGACAGGGGCCCAATGAGCAGTTCTTC. Its translation: CASSPGQGPNEQFF.

This rearrangement joins TRBV4-1 to TRBJ2-1, with D uncertain. V was clipped by 3 bases and J by 5 bases, with 11 bases between them. Germline V gives CDR1 MGHRA, CDR2 YSYEKL. The CDR3 is 14 amino acids. The CDR3 is CASSQPAFNNEQFF. For the CDR3, the DNA is TGCGCCAGCAGCCAGCCAGCGTTCAACAATGAGCAGTTCTTC.